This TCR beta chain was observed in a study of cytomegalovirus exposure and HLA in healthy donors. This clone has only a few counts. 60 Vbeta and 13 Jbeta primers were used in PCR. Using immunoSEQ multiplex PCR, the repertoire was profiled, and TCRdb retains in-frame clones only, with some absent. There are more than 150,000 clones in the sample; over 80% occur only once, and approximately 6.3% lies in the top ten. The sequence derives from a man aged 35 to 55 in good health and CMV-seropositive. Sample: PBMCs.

Here the CDR3 reads CASSNRGYEQYF. The CDR3 DNA sequence: TGTGCCAGTAGTAACAGGGGCTACGAGCAGTACTTC. This chain links TRBV19 with TRBJ2-7; TRBD1 aligns across 7 bases. V gave up 4 bases and J gave up 3 bases; unmatched junction bases: 0. CDR3 size: 12 residues. CDR1 and CDR2 (germline): LNHDA, SQIVND (reference sequence). Looking up the rest from reference TRBV19 and TRBJ2-7 gives the full variable domain: DGGITQSPKYLFRKEGQNVTLSCEQNLNHDAMYWYRQDPGQGLRLIYYSQIVNDFQKGDIAEGYSVSREKKESFPLTVTSAQKNPTAFYLCASSNRGYEQYFGPGTRLTVT.